Following are 2 T cell receptor beta chains from one sample sequenced in a study of cytomegalovirus exposure and HLA in healthy donors. The PCR was carried out with 60 Vbeta primers and 13 Jbeta primers. Data came from immunoSEQ multiplex PCR; TCRdb stores just in-frame clones and leaves some out. In the table there are about 160,000 clones, about 75% of which are singletons. Sequencing input: PBMCs. These receptors were obtained from a female donor in good health and CMV-seronegative.

The sample holds many counts of this clone. This chain uses TRBV6-5 with TRBJ1-2; D is perhaps TRBD1 (6 bases). The CDR3 is made up of 15 amino acids. CDR1 and CDR2 from the germline V gene are MNHEY and SVGAGI. V was shortened by 2 bases and J by 3 bases, with 13 bases between the two germline ends. For the CDR3, the DNA is TGTGCCAGCAGTTACGCAGGGGCCCCTGACTATGGCTACACCTTC. Its protein product is CASSYAGAPDYGYTF.

The chain links TRBV5-5 to TRBJ2-2, with D hard to call. Trimming left V 0 bases short and J 0 bases short, with 6 bases between. Per the germline V gene, CDR1 is SGHKS and CDR2 is YYEKEE (reference sequence). CDR3 size: 15 residues. The CDR3 region is CASSLDRPNTGELFF. CDR3 sequence (DNA): TGTGCCAGCAGCTTGGACAGACCGAACACCGGGGAGCTGTTTTTT.